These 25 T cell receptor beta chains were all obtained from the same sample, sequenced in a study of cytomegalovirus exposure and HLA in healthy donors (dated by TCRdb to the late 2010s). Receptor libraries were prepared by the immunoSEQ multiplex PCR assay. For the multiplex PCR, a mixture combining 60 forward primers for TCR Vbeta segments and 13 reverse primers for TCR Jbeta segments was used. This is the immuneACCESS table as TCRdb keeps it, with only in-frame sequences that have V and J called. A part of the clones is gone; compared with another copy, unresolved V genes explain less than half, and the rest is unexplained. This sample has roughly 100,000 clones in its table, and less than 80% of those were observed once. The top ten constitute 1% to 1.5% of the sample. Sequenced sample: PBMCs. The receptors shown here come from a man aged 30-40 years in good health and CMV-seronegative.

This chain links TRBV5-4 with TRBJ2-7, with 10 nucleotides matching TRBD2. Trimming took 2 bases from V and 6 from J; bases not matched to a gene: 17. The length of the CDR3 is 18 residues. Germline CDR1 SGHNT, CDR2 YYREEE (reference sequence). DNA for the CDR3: TGTGCCAGCAGCTTTCGCGGGACTAGCGTTTCTGGGGGAGGCGAGCAGTACTTC. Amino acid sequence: CASSFRGTSVSGGGEQYF.

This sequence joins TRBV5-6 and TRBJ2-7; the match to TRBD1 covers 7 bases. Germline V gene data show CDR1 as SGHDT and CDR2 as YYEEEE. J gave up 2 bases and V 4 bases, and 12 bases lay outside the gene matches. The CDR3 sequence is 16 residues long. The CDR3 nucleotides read TGTGCCAGCAGCGTAAACAGGGGCCCACCGACCTACGAGCAGTACTTC. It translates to CASSVNRGPPTYEQYF.

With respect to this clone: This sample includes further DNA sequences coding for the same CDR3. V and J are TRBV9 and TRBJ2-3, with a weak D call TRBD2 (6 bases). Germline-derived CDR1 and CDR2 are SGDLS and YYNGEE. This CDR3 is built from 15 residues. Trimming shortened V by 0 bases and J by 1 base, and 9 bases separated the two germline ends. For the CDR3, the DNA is TGTGCCAGCAGCGTAGGTTTAGCGGGCACAGATACGCAGTATTTT. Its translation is CASSVGLAGTDTQYF.

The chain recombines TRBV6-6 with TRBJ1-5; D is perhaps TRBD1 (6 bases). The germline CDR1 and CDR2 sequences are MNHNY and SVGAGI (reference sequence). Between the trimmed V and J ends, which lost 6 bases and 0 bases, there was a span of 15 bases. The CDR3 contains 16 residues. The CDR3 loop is CASSNGGASSNQPQHF. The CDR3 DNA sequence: TGTGCCAGCAGCAATGGGGGCGCGAGTAGCAATCAGCCCCAGCATTTT.

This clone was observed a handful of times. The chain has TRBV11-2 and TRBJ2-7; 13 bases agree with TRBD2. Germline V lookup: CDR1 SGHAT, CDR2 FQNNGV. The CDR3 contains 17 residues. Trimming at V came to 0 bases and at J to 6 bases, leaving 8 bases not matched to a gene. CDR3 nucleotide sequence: TGTGCCAGCAGCTTAGAACTAGCGGGAGGGCCTCAGGGCGAGCAGTACTTC. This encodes CASSLELAGGPQGEQYF.

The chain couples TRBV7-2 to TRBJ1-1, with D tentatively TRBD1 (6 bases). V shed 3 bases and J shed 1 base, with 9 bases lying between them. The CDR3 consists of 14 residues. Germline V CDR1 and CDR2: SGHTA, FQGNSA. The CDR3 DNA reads TGTGCCAGCAGCTTCAGGGGTTCGAACACTGAAGCTTTCTTT. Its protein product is CASSFRGSNTEAFF.

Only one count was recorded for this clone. In DNA, the CDR3 is TGTGCCAGCAGCTTAAGTGGACAGTTAGGGGTGCGCGGCTATGGCTACACCTTC. Protein sequence: CASSLSGQLGVRGYGYTF. The gene calls are TRBV7-9 and TRBJ1-2, with D tentatively TRBD1 (6 bases). This CDR3 spans 18 amino acids. From germline, CDR1 is SEHNR and CDR2 FQNEAQ (reference sequence). Trimming removed 2 bases at V and 4 bases at J, with 23 bases between.

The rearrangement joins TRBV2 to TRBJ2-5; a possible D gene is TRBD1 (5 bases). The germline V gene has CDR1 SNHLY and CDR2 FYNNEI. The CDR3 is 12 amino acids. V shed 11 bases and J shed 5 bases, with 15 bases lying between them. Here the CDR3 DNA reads TGTGCCGGTAATATCAGGGCCGAGACCCAGTACTTC. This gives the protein CAGNIRAETQYF.

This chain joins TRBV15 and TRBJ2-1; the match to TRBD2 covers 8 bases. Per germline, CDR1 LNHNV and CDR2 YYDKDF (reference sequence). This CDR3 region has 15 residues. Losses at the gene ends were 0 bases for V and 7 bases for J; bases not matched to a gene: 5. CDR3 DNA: TGTGCCACCAGCAGAGATCCGGGGGGGGTTAATGAGCAGTTCTTC. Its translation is CATSRDPGGVNEQFF.

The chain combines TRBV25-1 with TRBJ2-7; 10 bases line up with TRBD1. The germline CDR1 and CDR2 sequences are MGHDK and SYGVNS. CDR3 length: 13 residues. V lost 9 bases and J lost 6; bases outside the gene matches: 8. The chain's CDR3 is CASLSGTGAEQYF. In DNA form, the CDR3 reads TGTGCCAGTTTATCCGGGACAGGGGCCGAGCAGTACTTC.

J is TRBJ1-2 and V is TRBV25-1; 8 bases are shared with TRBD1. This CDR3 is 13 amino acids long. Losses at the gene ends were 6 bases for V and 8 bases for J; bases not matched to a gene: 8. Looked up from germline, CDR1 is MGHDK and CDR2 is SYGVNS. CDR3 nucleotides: TGTGCCAGCAGGGACAGGGTCTCTGGCGGCTACACCTTC. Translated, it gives CASRDRVSGGYTF.

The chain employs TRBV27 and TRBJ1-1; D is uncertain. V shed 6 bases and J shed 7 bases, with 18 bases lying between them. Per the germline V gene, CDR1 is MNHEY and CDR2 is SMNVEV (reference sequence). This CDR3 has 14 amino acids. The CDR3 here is CASRAGQWRDEAFF. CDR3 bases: TGTGCCAGCAGGGCAGGCCAGTGGCGAGATGAAGCTTTCTTT.

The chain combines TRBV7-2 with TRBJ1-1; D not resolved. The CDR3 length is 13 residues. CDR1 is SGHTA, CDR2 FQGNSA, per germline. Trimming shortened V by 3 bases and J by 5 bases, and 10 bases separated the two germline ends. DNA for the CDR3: TGTGCCAGCAGCTTTAACTCGGGTACTGAAGCTTTCTTT. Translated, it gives CASSFNSGTEAFF.

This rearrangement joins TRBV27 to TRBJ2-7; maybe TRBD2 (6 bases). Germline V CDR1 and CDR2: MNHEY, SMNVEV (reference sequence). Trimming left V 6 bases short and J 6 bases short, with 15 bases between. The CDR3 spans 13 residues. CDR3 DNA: TGTGCCAGCAGGGAGGCGGGATGGGTCGAGCAGTACTTC. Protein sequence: CASREAGWVEQYF.

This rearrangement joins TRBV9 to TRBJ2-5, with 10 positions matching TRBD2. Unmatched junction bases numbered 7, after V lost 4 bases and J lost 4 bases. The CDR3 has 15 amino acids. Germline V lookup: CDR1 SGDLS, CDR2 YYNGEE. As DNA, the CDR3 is TGTGCCAGCAGCCCCGAGGTAGCGGGGGGAGAGACCCAGTACTTC. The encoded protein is CASSPEVAGGETQYF.

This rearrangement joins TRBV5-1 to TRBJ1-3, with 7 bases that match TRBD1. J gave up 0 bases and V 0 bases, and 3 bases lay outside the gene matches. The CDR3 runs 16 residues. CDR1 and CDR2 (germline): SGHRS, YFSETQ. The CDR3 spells CASSLEQGSSGNTIYF. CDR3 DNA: TGCGCCAGCAGCTTGGAACAGGGGAGCTCTGGAAACACCATATATTTT.

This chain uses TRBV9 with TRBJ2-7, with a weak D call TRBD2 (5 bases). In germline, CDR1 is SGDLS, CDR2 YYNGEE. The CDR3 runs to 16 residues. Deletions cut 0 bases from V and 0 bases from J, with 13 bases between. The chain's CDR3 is CASSVGLDWSSYEQYF. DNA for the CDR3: TGTGCCAGCAGCGTAGGGCTGGACTGGAGCTCCTACGAGCAGTACTTC. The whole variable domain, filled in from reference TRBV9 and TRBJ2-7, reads DSGVTQTPKHLITATGQRVTLRCSPRSGDLSVYWYQQSLDQGLQFLIQYYNGEERAKGNILERFSAQQFPDLHSELNLSSLELGDSALYFCASSVGLDWSSYEQYFGPGTRLTVT.

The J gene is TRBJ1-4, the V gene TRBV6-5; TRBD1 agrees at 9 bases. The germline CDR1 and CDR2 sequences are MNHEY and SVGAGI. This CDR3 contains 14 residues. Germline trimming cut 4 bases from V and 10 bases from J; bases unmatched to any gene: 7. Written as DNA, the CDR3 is TGTGCCAGCAGTTTCCAACGACAGGGGGGAAAACTGTTTTTT. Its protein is CASSFQRQGGKLFF.

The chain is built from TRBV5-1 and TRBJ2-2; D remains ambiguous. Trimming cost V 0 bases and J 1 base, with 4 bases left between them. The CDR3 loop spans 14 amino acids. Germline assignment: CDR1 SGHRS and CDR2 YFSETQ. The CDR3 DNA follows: TGCGCCAGCAGCTTGGCCCAGAACACCGGGGAGCTGTTTTTT. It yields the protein CASSLAQNTGELFF.

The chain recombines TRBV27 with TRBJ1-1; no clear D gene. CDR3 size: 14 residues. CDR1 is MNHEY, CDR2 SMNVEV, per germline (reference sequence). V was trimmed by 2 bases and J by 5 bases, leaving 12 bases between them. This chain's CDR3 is CASSLVRSGTEAFF. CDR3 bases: TGTGCCAGCAGTTTAGTCCGGAGCGGGACTGAAGCTTTCTTT.

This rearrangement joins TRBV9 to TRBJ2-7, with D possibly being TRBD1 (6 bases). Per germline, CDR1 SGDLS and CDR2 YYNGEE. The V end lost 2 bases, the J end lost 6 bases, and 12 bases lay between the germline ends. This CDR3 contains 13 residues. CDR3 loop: CASSVSGAGEQYF. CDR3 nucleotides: TGTGCCAGCAGCGTCTCAGGGGCGGGCGAGCAGTACTTC.

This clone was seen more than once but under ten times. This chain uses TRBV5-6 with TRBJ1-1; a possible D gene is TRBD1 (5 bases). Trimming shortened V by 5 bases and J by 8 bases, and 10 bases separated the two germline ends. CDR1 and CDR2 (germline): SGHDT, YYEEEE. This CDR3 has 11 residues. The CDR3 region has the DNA TGTGCCAGCAGGCGGAGGGGCGAAGCTTTCTTT. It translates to CASRRRGEAFF.

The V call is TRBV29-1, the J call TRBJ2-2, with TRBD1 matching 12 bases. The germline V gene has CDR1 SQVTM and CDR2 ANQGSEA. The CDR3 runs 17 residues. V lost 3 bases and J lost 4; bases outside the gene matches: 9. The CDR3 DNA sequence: TGCAGCGTTGACCCGGGACAGGGGGCTTGGGCCACCGGGGAGCTGTTTTTT. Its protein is CSVDPGQGAWATGELFF.

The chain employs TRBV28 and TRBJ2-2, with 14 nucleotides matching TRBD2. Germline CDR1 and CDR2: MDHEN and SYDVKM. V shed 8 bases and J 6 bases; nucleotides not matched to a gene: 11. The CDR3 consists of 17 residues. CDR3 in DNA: TGTGCCAGCTCCGTAAGCGCGGGACTAGCGGGAGCCGGGGAGCTGTTTTTT. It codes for CASSVSAGLAGAGELFF. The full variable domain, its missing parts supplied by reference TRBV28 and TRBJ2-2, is DVKVTQSSRYLVKRTGEKVFLECVQDMDHENMFWYRQDPGLGLRLIYFSYDVKMKEKGDIPEGYSVSREKKERFSLILESASTNQTSMYLCASSVSAGLAGAGELFFGEGSRLTVL.

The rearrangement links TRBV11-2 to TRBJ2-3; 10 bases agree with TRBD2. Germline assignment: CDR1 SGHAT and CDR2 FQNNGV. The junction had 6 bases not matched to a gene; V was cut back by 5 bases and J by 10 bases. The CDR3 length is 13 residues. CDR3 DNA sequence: TGTGCCAGCAGCATTTCTAGCGGGAGTTCGCAGTATTTT. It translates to CASSISSGSSQYF.